This is a list of T cell receptor beta chains from one sample in a study of OX40 agonist ivuxolimab in advanced cancers. Here immunoSEQ multiplex PCR was the method, and the copy in TCRdb shows in-frame clones only, minus some. Among around 80,000 clones listed, around 85% were seen once. The sequencing used CD4+ or CD8+ T cells sorted from blood, collected in a trial of the OX40 agonist ivuxolimab. The receptors stem from an adult with an advanced solid tumor such as melanoma, head and neck, liver or kidney cancer. Each CDR3 is given with its conserved first and last residue. A D gene is named only where the DNA matches it firmly. The size of a clone is reported for some rows only, either as once, few or many, or as a class for expanded clones.

>TRBJ1-6|TRBV20-1|NA|NA
CSAKTVTPLHF
TGCAGTGCCAAGACAGTAACACCCCTCCACTTT
>TRBJ1-5|TRBV5-1|NA|NA
CASSLGQNQPQHF
TGCGCCAGCAGCTTAGGACAGAATCAGCCCCAGCATTTT
>TRBJ2-3|TRBV28|TRBD2|once
CASSLAGGPTDTQYF
TGTGCCAGCAGTTTAGCGGGGGGACCCACAGATACGCAGTATTTT
>TRBJ2-2|TRBV19|NA|NA
CASSILGLGQGSNAGELFF
TGTGCCAGTAGTATATTAGGGCTAGGGCAGGGTTCGAACGCCGGGGAGCTGTTTTTT
>TRBJ2-1|TRBV29-1|NA|NA
CSVDETRQFF
TGCAGCGTTGATGAGACTAGACAGTTCTTC
>TRBJ2-5|TRBV9|NA|NA
CASSVGGGPGETQYF
TGTGCCAGCAGCGTAGGTGGGGGGCCAGGAGAGACCCAGTACTTC
>TRBJ1-1|TRBV7-9|TRBD1|NA
CASSFGGQGETEAFF
TGTGCCAGCAGCTTTGGAGGACAGGGGGAAACTGAAGCTTTCTTT
>TRBJ2-7|TRBV10-3|TRBD2|NA
CATNLAGRSYEQYF
TGTGCCACAAACCTAGCGGGCCGCTCCTACGAGCAGTACTTC
>TRBJ1-4|TRBV28|NA|NA
CASSFPQSGGNEKLFF
TGTGCCAGCAGTTTCCCCCAGAGTGGGGGTAATGAAAAACTGTTTTTT
>TRBJ1-1|TRBV6-4|NA|NA
CASSKEVNTEAFF
TGTGCCAGCAGTAAAGAAGTGAACACTGAAGCTTTCTTT
>TRBJ1-6|TRBV9|NA|NA
CASSRGEANSPLHF
TGTGCCAGCAGCCGCGGGGAGGCCAATTCACCCCTCCACTTT
>TRBJ2-7|TRBV29-1|TRBD2|NA
CSVAAPSSSGRDEQYF
TGCAGCGTTGCCGCTCCGTCGAGTAGCGGGCGGGACGAGCAGTACTTC
>TRBJ2-3|TRBV7-6|NA|NA
CASSFPLPSTQYF
TGTGCCAGCAGCTTCCCCCTTCCGAGTACGCAGTATTTT
>TRBJ1-2|TRBV28|NA|NA
CASSSSGFFYGYTF
TGTGCCAGCAGTTCTTCAGGGTTCTTCTATGGCTACACCTTC
>TRBJ1-3|TRBV19|NA|NA
CASSTPRRAGNTIYF
TGTGCCAGTAGTACCCCCCGGAGGGCTGGAAACACCATATATTTT
>TRBJ2-7|TRBV6-5|TRBD1|NA
CASSYHLGQGNEQYF
TGTGCCAGCAGTTACCACTTAGGACAGGGAAACGAGCAGTACTTC